The clone carrying this T cell receptor beta chain was seen a handful of times. As yet, its antigen is unknown. Amplification of TCR beta CDR3 regions used RNA as the template. HTBI primers were employed in a first-round RT-PCR of the TCR CDR3. TCRdb ran MiXCR on the multiplex PCR reads and lists one entry per CDR3 protein. In the table there are around 600,000 distinct CDR3 sequences, approximately 15% of which are singletons. The length of the CDR3 is 13 residues. The germline CDR1 and CDR2 sequences are MNHEY and SMNVEV (reference sequence). The ends were cut back, 6 bases at V and 8 bases at J, with 13 bases in the middle. Active moderate-to-severe ophthalmopathy, Clinical Activity Score at least 3, NOSPECS at least 4, under 3 months' duration. This sample is part of a study of T cells in Graves' hyperthyroidism and ophthalmopathy. General study results and limits: Blood also showed most of the thyroid clonotypes that were expanded above 0.001.

The chain carries TRBV27 and TRBJ1-4; D remains ambiguous. Sequenced: blood. This TCR was sampled from a woman aged 45-65 years with Graves' ophthalmopathy. For the CDR3, the DNA is TGTGCCAGCAGCCGGATGGGGTGGGAAAAACTGTTTTTT. This encodes CASSRMGWEKLFF.